The 23 T cell receptor beta chains below all came from one sample that was sequenced in a study of response to subunit inactivated influenza vaccine. Via MiXCR, TCRdb re-called the RT-PCR reads, giving one row per CDR3 protein. This sample has 700,000 to 900,000 distinct CDR3 sequences; approximately 21% occur once, and the top ten carry roughly 10%. The source material was PBMCs from blood, sampled roughly 5 days after vaccination. These receptors came from a man aged 50-60 years who received an inactivated influenza vaccine.

This clonotype was picked up a small number of times. This chain joins TRBV12-3 or TRBV12-4 and TRBJ2-3, with TRBD1 matching over 11 bases. This CDR3 has 15 amino acids. J gave up 5 bases and V 3 bases, and 4 bases lay outside the gene matches. The CDR3 sequence is CASSFGTGGQDTQYF. In DNA, the CDR3 is TGTGCCAGCAGTTTCGGGACAGGGGGTCAAGATACGCAGTATTTT.

To note about this clonotype: Germline and junction disagree at one end, which may indicate a read error. This CDR3 reads CATKAGTGDPPCF. CDR3 nucleotide sequence: TGTGCCACCAAAGCCGGGACAGGGGACCCCCCTTGCTTC. The rearrangement joins TRBV24-1 to TRBJ2-1, with 10 nucleotides matching TRBD1. Germline V gene data show CDR1 as KGHDR and CDR2 as SFDVKD. The CDR3 covers 13 residues.

The chain is built from TRBV27 and TRBJ2-5, with TRBD2 matching over 10 bases. Germline V gives CDR1 MNHEY, CDR2 SMNVEV (reference sequence). This CDR3 is built from 17 residues. Trimming at V came to 7 bases and at J to 5 bases, leaving 16 bases not matched to a gene. CDR3: CASTGTSATHEGETQYF. The CDR3 nucleotides are TGTGCCAGCACCGGGACTAGCGCTACTCATGAAGGGGAGACCCAGTACTTC.

This clonotype was recorded a few times. The chain links TRBV20-1 to TRBJ2-1; 11 bases map to TRBD2. The CDR3 consists of 17 residues. After removal of 0 bases from V and 3 bases from J, the junction contained 7 bases not matched to a gene. In germline, CDR1 is DFQATT, CDR2 SNEGSKA (reference sequence). The CDR3 protein is CSARDVASGRNYNEQFF. In DNA, the CDR3 is TGCAGTGCTAGAGATGTGGCTAGCGGGAGGAACTACAATGAGCAGTTCTTC.

The rearrangement links TRBV20-1 to TRBJ2-1; 14 nucleotides line up with TRBD2. Germline values: CDR1 DFQATT, CDR2 SNEGSKA (reference sequence). V dropped 3 bases and J dropped 3; count of bases not matched to a gene: 4. There are 16 residues in the CDR3. The CDR3 here is CSASGGTSGSYNEQFF. DNA of the CDR3: TGCAGTGCTAGCGGGGGGACTAGCGGGAGCTACAATGAGCAGTTCTTC.

The genes are TRBV29-1 and TRBJ1-1; D unresolved. Germline CDR1 is SQVTM and CDR2 is ANQGSEA. This CDR3 has 11 residues. V was clipped by 3 bases and J by 4 bases, with 6 bases between them. CDR3 bases: TGCAGCGTTGATAAAGGCACTGAAGCTTTCTTT. Amino acids: CSVDKGTEAFF.

There are a few counts of this clonotype. The rearrangement joins TRBV6-5 to TRBJ2-7, with D tentatively TRBD2 (7 bases). V lost 4 bases and J 5 bases, leaving 12 bases between the germline ends. The CDR3 consists of 13 residues. Germline CDR1 and CDR2: MNHEY and SVGAGI. Here the CDR3 reads CASSSPGGHEQYF. The DNA of the CDR3 is TGTGCCAGCAGTTCCCCCGGGGGGCACGAGCAGTACTTC.

CDR3 DNA sequence: TGCAGTGCTAGGGCCAGGGCAGAAGAGCAGTACTTC. Its protein is CSARARAEEQYF. The rearrangement links TRBV20-1 to TRBJ2-7; a possible D gene is TRBD1 (5 bases). Per the germline V gene, CDR1 is DFQATT and CDR2 is SNEGSKA (reference sequence). Trimming pared 3 bases from V and 7 bases from J, leaving 13 bases between. This CDR3 spans 12 amino acids.

The gene calls are TRBV5-1 and TRBJ2-7, with 9 bases that match TRBD2. Germline CDR1 reads SGHRS; CDR2 reads YFSETQ. V was clipped by 4 bases and J by 1 base; unmatched bases: 9. The CDR3 loop spans 16 amino acids. The chain's CDR3 is CASSTTSGSRSYEQYF. Here the CDR3 DNA reads TGCGCCAGCAGCACAACTAGCGGGTCACGTTCCTACGAGCAGTACTTC.

This clonotype was observed a few times. The chain has TRBV20-1 and TRBJ1-4; D gene ambiguous. This CDR3 is 14 amino acids long. Trimming pared 1 base from V and 4 bases from J, leaving 10 bases between. CDR1 DFQATT and CDR2 SNEGSKA come from the germline V gene (reference sequence). CDR3 region: CSARAGIYNEKLFF. The CDR3 nucleotides read TGCAGTGCTAGAGCCGGGATCTATAATGAAAAACTGTTTTTT.

V and J are TRBV12-3 or TRBV12-4 and TRBJ2-7; the D is unclear. The V and J ends lost 4 bases and 5 bases respectively, with 6 bases between them. The CDR3 has 11 amino acids. This CDR3 reads CASSSFHEQYF. CDR3 bases: TGTGCCAGCAGTTCTTTTCACGAGCAGTACTTC.

This rearrangement joins TRBV29-1 to TRBJ1-1, with 9 nucleotides matching TRBD1. The junction had 13 bases not matched to a gene; V was cut back by 7 bases and J by 4 bases. This CDR3 is 15 amino acids long. Germline CDR1 reads SQVTM; CDR2 reads ANQGSEA. CDR3 amino acids: CSATRTGDGSTEAFF. Here the CDR3 DNA reads TGCAGCGCTACGCGGACAGGGGATGGGTCCACTGAAGCTTTCTTT. Complete variable domain (other parts from reference TRBV29-1 and TRBJ1-1): SAVISQKPSRDICQRGTSLTIQCQVDSQVTMMFWYRQQPGQSLTLIATANQGSEATYESGFVIDKFPISRPNLTFSTLTVSNMSPEDSSIYLCSATRTGDGSTEAFFGQGTRLTVV.

The J gene is TRBJ2-3, the V gene TRBV10-3; D is ambiguous. The CDR3 has 13 amino acids. V lost 4 bases to trimming and J lost 3 bases, with 8 bases between them. CDR1 and CDR2 (germline): ENHRY, SYGVKD. In DNA, the CDR3 is TGTGCCATCAGTGTTATTGCAACAGATACGCAGTATTTT. Protein product: CAISVIATDTQYF.

This clonotype was recorded a few times. V usage is TRBV5-6 and J usage is TRBJ2-5; unclear D gene. From germline, CDR1 is SGHDT and CDR2 YYEEEE. V was shortened by 1 base and J by 5 bases, with 12 bases between the two germline ends. The CDR3 runs 14 residues. In DNA form, the CDR3 reads TGTGCCAGCAGCTTGATCAGTTCGTGGGAGACCCAGTACTTC. Translated: CASSLISSWETQYF.

This clonotype came up a few times. The rearrangement joins TRBV28 to TRBJ1-1; 7 bases agree with TRBD1. The germline V gene encodes CDR1 MDHEN and CDR2 SYDVKM. The V gene end was trimmed by 2 bases and the J gene end by 7 bases; junction bases not matched to a gene: 7. The CDR3 runs 14 residues. CDR3 sequence reads: CASSLGRQGFEAFF. The DNA of the CDR3 is TGTGCCAGCAGTTTAGGCAGACAGGGTTTTGAAGCTTTCTTT.

This clonotype was recorded many times. The chain is built from TRBV12-3 or TRBV12-4 and TRBJ1-5; tentative D call: TRBD1 (6 bases). This CDR3 spans 15 amino acids. The V and J ends lost 3 bases and 3 bases respectively, with 12 bases between them. In nucleotides, the CDR3 is TGTGCCAGCAGTTTGGACAGCGCGATCAATCAGCCCCAGCATTTT. Its protein product is CASSLDSAINQPQHF.

The chain uses TRBV2 and TRBJ1-6; D is perhaps TRBD1 (5 bases). V was cut by 2 bases and J by 9 bases, with 11 bases left in between. Germline CDR1 reads SNHLY; CDR2 reads FYNNEI. The CDR3 has 14 residues. The CDR3 nucleotides read TGTGCCAGCAGTGAACGGGGGGAAGGTTCACCCCTCCACTTT. This gives the protein CASSERGEGSPLHF.

V and J are TRBV7-9 and TRBJ1-1, with D possibly being TRBD1 (5 bases). This CDR3 contains 14 residues. Germline V gives CDR1 SEHNR, CDR2 FQNEAQ (reference sequence). V lost 3 bases and J 5 bases, leaving 13 bases between the germline ends. The CDR3 DNA sequence: TGTGCCAGCAGCTTTCAGGAGTGGGGGACTGAAGCTTTCTTT. It encodes CASSFQEWGTEAFF. Drawing the rest from reference TRBV7-9 and TRBJ1-1, the complete variable domain is DTGVSQNPRHKITKRGQNVTFRCDPISEHNRLYWYRQTLGQGPEFLTYFQNEAQLEKSRLLSDRFSAERPKGSFSTLEIQRTEQGDSAMYLCASSFQEWGTEAFFGQGTRLTVV.

This chain connects TRBV7-2 to TRBJ2-3; D is uncertain. Germline-derived CDR1 and CDR2 are SGHTA and FQGNSA. The CDR3 is 14 amino acids. Between the trimmed V and J ends, which lost 5 bases and 4 bases, there was a span of 13 bases. CDR3: CASSPPGPPDTQYF. The DNA for the CDR3 is TGTGCCAGCAGCCCTCCCGGCCCCCCAGATACGCAGTATTTT.

The CDR3 loop is CASSPGRQGAGNEQFF. CDR3 DNA sequence: TGTGCCAGCAGCCCGGGCCGGCAGGGGGCTGGCAATGAGCAGTTCTTC. This sequence joins TRBV4-2 and TRBJ2-1; 8 nucleotides agree with TRBD1. The length of the CDR3 is 16 residues. V was clipped by 4 bases and J by 6 bases; unmatched bases: 11. The germline V gene has CDR1 LGHNA and CDR2 YNFKEQ.

This clonotype was seen a handful of times. This chain uses TRBV4-2 with TRBJ2-7; 8 nucleotides match TRBD1. The CDR3 covers 16 residues. The junction had 8 bases not matched to a gene; V was cut back by 0 bases and J by 4 bases. Germline assignment: CDR1 LGHNA and CDR2 YNFKEQ. Written as DNA, the CDR3 is TGTGCCAGCAGCCAAGAAGACAGGGGTTCCCCTTACGAGCAGTACTTC. This gives the protein CASSQEDRGSPYEQYF.

The chain is built from TRBV2 and TRBJ2-5; 7 nucleotides agree with TRBD1. V trimming: 4 bases; J trimming: 2 bases; junction bases outside the gene matches: 1. CDR1 is SNHLY, CDR2 FYNNEI, per germline. The CDR3 runs to 13 residues. CDR3 sequence reads: CASSADRQETQYF. In nucleotides, the CDR3 is TGTGCCAGCAGTGCGGACAGGCAAGAGACCCAGTACTTC.

This clonotype was observed many times. V is TRBV7-9 and J is TRBJ2-1; D may be TRBD2 (7 bases). Germline assignment: CDR1 SEHNR and CDR2 FQNEAQ (reference sequence). The CDR3 loop spans 15 amino acids. The ends were cut back, 2 bases at V and 4 bases at J, with 12 bases in the middle. CDR3: CASSLRRGPYNEQFF. CDR3 bases: TGTGCCAGCAGCTTAAGGCGGGGGCCGTACAATGAGCAGTTCTTC. The full variable domain, with the rest looked up from reference TRBV7-9 and TRBJ2-1, is DTGVSQNPRHKITKRGQNVTFRCDPISEHNRLYWYRQTLGQGPEFLTYFQNEAQLEKSRLLSDRFSAERPKGSFSTLEIQRTEQGDSAMYLCASSLRRGPYNEQFFGPGTRLTVL.